These T cell receptor beta chains were read from a single sample in a study of T cells in localized non-small cell lung cancer. The protocol was immunoSEQ multiplex PCR, while the TCRdb copy is restricted to in-frame clones and leaves out a portion. This table has about 18,000 clones, about 80% appearing once. The starting material was peripheral blood, obtained before any cancer treatment. These receptor sequences come from an older female donor with stage I lung adenocarcinoma. The CDR3 runs from the conserved cysteine through the conserved F or W. The order of the fields is D gene, V gene, J gene, clone size, CDR3 DNA, CDR3 protein. A D gene is named only where the DNA matches it firmly. Expanded clones get a size class; other rows say once, few or many, or leave the size out.

D gene: TRBD1
V gene: TRBV5-4
J gene: TRBJ1-1
clone size: NA
CDR3 DNA: TGTGCCAGCAGCCCGGGGACAGCTGAAGCTTTCTTT
CDR3 protein: CASSPGTAEAFF

D gene: NA
V gene: TRBV6-6
J gene: TRBJ1-4
clone size: once
CDR3 DNA: TGTGCCAGCAGTTACATGCAGAATAATGAAAAACTGTTTTTT
CDR3 protein: CASSYMQNNEKLFF

D gene: NA
V gene: TRBV6-1
J gene: TRBJ1-1
clone size: NA
CDR3 DNA: TGTGCCAGCAGTGAAAGGTACACCCAGAACACTGAAGCTTTCTTT
CDR3 protein: CASSERYTQNTEAFF

D gene: NA
V gene: TRBV11-2
J gene: TRBJ2-7
clone size: NA
CDR3 DNA: TGTGCCAGCAGCTCCAGAGCCTACGAGCAGTACTTC
CDR3 protein: CASSSRAYEQYF

D gene: NA
V gene: TRBV4-1
J gene: TRBJ1-4
clone size: NA
CDR3 DNA: TGCGCCAGCAGCCCTTGGTCGGATTTTAATGAAAAACTGTTTTTT
CDR3 protein: CASSPWSDFNEKLFF

D gene: NA
V gene: TRBV4-1
J gene: TRBJ1-1
clone size: NA
CDR3 DNA: TGCGCCAGCAGTAAAACGGTGAACACTGAAGCTTTCTTT
CDR3 protein: CASSKTVNTEAFF

D gene: NA
V gene: TRBV7-9
J gene: TRBJ1-6
clone size: once
CDR3 DNA: TGTGCCAGCAGCTTAGGGGGCGGTTCACCCCTCCACTTT
CDR3 protein: CASSLGGGSPLHF

D gene: TRBD1
V gene: TRBV4-3
J gene: TRBJ2-3
clone size: medium-sized
CDR3 DNA: TGCGCCAGCAGCCAAGAAACACAGGGGTACACGCAGTATTTT
CDR3 protein: CASSQETQGYTQYF

D gene: NA
V gene: TRBV7-9
J gene: TRBJ2-2
clone size: NA
CDR3 DNA: TGTGCCAGCACATTAGGGGCTTCGAACACCGGGGAGCTGTTTTTT
CDR3 protein: CASTLGASNTGELFF

D gene: NA
V gene: TRBV10-3
J gene: TRBJ1-5
clone size: few
CDR3 DNA: TGTGCCATCAGTGCGGAGGGCAATCAGCCCCAGCATTTT
CDR3 protein: CAISAEGNQPQHF

D gene: NA
V gene: TRBV4-2
J gene: TRBJ1-6
clone size: few
CDR3 DNA: TGTGCCAGCAGCCCGGGGATCAATAATTCACCCCTCCACTTT
CDR3 protein: CASSPGINNSPLHF

D gene: TRBD1
V gene: TRBV7-9
J gene: TRBJ1-1
clone size: NA
CDR3 DNA: TGTGCCAGCAGCTCACAGGGGGAGGGCACTGAAGCTTTCTTT
CDR3 protein: CASSSQGEGTEAFF

D gene: TRBD1
V gene: TRBV4-3
J gene: TRBJ1-4
clone size: NA
CDR3 DNA: TGCGCCAGCAGCCAAGATGTAGGAGGGGGCGTGGGTGATGAAAAACTGTTTTTT
CDR3 protein: CASSQDVGGGVGDEKLFF

D gene: NA
V gene: TRBV7-9
J gene: TRBJ1-1
clone size: NA
CDR3 DNA: TGTGCCAGCAGCTTATTAGGAGGGGGGGCAGGAAAGACTGAAGCTTTCTTT
CDR3 protein: CASSLLGGGAGKTEAFF

D gene: NA
V gene: TRBV18
J gene: TRBJ1-1
clone size: NA
CDR3 DNA: TGTGCCAGCTCACCCGACCAGGGCACTGAAGCTTTCTTT
CDR3 protein: CASSPDQGTEAFF

D gene: NA
V gene: TRBV11-2
J gene: TRBJ1-6
clone size: NA
CDR3 DNA: TGTGCCAGCAGCTTAGTAGCCAGTCGCTCCTATAATTCACCCCTCCACTTT
CDR3 protein: CASSLVASRSYNSPLHF

D gene: NA
V gene: TRBV18
J gene: TRBJ2-3
clone size: NA
CDR3 DNA: TGTGCCAGCTCACCAATTACGGGACCCCAAGATACGCAGTATTTT
CDR3 protein: CASSPITGPQDTQYF

D gene: NA
V gene: TRBV19
J gene: TRBJ2-7
clone size: NA
CDR3 DNA: TGTGCCAGTAGTATTTACGAAGGGACATCCGAGCAGTACTTC
CDR3 protein: CASSIYEGTSEQYF

D gene: TRBD1
V gene: TRBV5-1
J gene: TRBJ1-4
clone size: NA
CDR3 DNA: TGCGCCAGCAGCTTCGGACAGGGTAATGAAAAACTGTTTTTT
CDR3 protein: CASSFGQGNEKLFF

D gene: NA
V gene: TRBV5-6
J gene: TRBJ2-4
clone size: NA
CDR3 DNA: TGTGCCAGCAGCCCCTTTGGGCCGGGGAAAAACATTCAGTACTTC
CDR3 protein: CASSPFGPGKNIQYF